This T cell receptor (beta chain) was retrieved from a study of blood T cells in healthy people across ages. A sample-barcoded 5' primer and a J-beta primer mix were used in a second PCR of roughly 6 to 11 cycles. TCRdb recomputed calls from the 5' RACE reads with MiXCR, one row per CDR3 protein. The top ten clones hold 9.5% to 13% of a sample with some 890,000 distinct CDR3 sequences, 25% to 30% of them seen once. This clonotype showed up many times. A further study also used this sample, focusing on T cells of mothers and their children.

Sequencing input: blood. The receptor's source is a woman in her thirties or forties in good health.

The CDR3 reads CASSLLRAKNIQYF. The CDR3 DNA reads TGTGCCAGCAGTTTACTTAGGGCCAAAAACATTCAGTACTTC. The genes are TRBV28 and TRBJ2-4; D remains unclear. The ends were cut back, 2 bases at V and 1 base at J, with 6 bases in the middle. CDR3 length equals 14 residues. From germline, CDR1 is MDHEN and CDR2 SYDVKM.